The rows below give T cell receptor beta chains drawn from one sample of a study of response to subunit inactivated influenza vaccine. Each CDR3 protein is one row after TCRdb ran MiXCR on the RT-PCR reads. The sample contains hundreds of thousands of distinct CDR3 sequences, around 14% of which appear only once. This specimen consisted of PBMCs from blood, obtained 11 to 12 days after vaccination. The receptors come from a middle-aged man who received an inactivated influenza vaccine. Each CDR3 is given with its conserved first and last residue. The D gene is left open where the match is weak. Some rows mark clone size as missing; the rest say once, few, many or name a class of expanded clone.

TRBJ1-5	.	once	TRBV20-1	TGCAGTGCTAGAAAAGGGGTAGGTCAGCCCCAGCATTTT	CSARKGVGQPQHF
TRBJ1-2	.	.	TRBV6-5	TGTGCCAGCAGTTACAATCGCGGCAGAAACTATGGCTACACCTTC	CASSYNRGRNYGYTF
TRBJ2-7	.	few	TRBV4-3	TGCGCCAGCAGCCAAGATTGGAAATTTCCATACGAGCAGTACTTC	CASSQDWKFPYEQYF
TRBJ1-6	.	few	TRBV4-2	TGTGCCAGCAGCTTCGCCCCTAGCGGTTCACCCCTCCACTTT	CASSFAPSGSPLHF
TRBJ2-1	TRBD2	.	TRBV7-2	TGTGCCAGCAGCTTAGGGACTAGCGGGAGGCTAAATGAGCAGTTCTTC	CASSLGTSGRLNEQFF
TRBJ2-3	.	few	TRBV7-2	TGTGCCAGCAGCTTATTTGTAGCGGACACAGATACGCAGTATTTT	CASSLFVADTDTQYF
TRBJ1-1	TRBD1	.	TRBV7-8	TGTGCCAGCAGCACCAGACAGGGGTCGGGCAACACTGAAGCTTTCTTT	CASSTRQGSGNTEAFF
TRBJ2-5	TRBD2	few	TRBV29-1	TGCAGCGTCACCATAGCGGGGAAGCGGGAGACCCAGTACTTC	CSVTIAGKRETQYF
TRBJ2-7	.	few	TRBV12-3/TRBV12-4	TGTGCCAGCAGAGCTAGGGGTTCGGCAGGGTCTAAGTACTTC	CASRARGSAGSKYF
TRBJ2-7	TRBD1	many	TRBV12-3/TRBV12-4	TGTGCCAGCAGTATAGGACAGGGGGCCTACGAGCAGTACTTC	CASSIGQGAYEQYF
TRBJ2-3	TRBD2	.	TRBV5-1	TGCGCCAGCAGCTTGGACGGGAGGGTTACAGATACGCAGTATTTT	CASSLDGRVTDTQYF
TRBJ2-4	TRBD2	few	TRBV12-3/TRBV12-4	TGTGCCAGCAGCCCCGGGGAGGGTCGGAACATTCAGTACTTC	CASSPGEGRNIQYF
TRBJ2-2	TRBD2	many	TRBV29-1	TGCAGAGTTGATCCGACTAGCGGAGCCGGGGAGCTGTTTTTT	CRVDPTSGAGELFF
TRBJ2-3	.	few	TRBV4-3	TGCGCCAGCAGCCAAGATCACCGGACAGTGAACACAGATACGCAGTATTTT	CASSQDHRTVNTDTQYF
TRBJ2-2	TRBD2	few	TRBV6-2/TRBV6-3	TGTGCCAGCAGTCCCGGGACTAGCGGGGGGCCCACCGGGGAGCTGTTTTTT	CASSPGTSGGPTGELFF
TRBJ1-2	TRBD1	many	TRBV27	TGTGCCAGCAGTCTGCTGGGACAGGGAAGGGATGGCTACACCTTC	CASSLLGQGRDGYTF
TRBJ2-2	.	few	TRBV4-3	TGCGCCAGCAGCCGCCTGGCCCAAGGGGGGGAGGAGCTGTTTTTT	CASSRLAQGGEELFF
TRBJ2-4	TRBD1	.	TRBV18	TGTGCCAGCTCAATGAACCCAGGGGGATCAAACATTCAGTACTTC	CASSMNPGGSNIQYF
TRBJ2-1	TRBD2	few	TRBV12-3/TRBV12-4	TGTGCCAGCAGTTTCGGGAGGGCCATTGAGCAGTTCTTC	CASSFGRAIEQFF
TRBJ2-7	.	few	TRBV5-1	TGCGCCAGCAGCTTGGGAATGAGATACGAGCAGTACTTC	CASSLGMRYEQYF
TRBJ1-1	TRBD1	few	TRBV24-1	TGTGCCACCAGTGACCACGGACAGGACGAAGCTTTCTTT	CATSDHGQDEAFF
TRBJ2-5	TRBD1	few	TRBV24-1	TGTGCCACCAGTGATCCCGGGACAGGTGGGCAAGAGACCCAGTACTTC	CATSDPGTGGQETQYF
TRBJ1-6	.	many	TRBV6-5	TGTGCCAGCAGTTACTCGACGAATTCACCCCTCCACTTT	CASSYSTNSPLHF
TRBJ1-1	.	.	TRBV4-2	TGTGCCAGCAGCAGGGAGGGGGGTATGAACACTGAAGCTTTCTTT	CASSREGGMNTEAFF
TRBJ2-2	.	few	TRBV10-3	TGTGCCATCAGTGAGCCACAGGGTCGATGGGGGCTGAGCACCGGGGAGCTGTTTTTT	CAISEPQGRWGLSTGELFF
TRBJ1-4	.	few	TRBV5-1	TGCGCCAGCAGCGCTCCCGGGACCCTTAATGAAAAACTGTTTTTT	CASSAPGTLNEKLFF
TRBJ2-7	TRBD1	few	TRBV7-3	TGTGCCAGCAGCCCCGGACAGGGGGCGCGGCAGTACTTC	CASSPGQGARQYF
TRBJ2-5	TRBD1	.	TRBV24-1	TGTGCCACCAGTGACATTGGACAGGGAGCCCAAGAGACCCAGTACTTC	CATSDIGQGAQETQYF
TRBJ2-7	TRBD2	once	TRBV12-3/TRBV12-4	TGTGCCGTTAGGCGGGAGGGAGCCTACGAGGAGTACTTC	CAVRREGAYEEYF
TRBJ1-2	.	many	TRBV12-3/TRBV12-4	TGTGCCAGCAGTTCTGGAGGTTACTATGGCTACACCTTC	CASSSGGYYGYTF
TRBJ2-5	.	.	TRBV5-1	TGCGCCAGCAGCTTCGATGCGGCGTGGAGGGAGACCCAGTACTTC	CASSFDAAWRETQYF
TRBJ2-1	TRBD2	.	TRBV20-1	TGCAGTGCTAGAGATGCCGCCGGAGCGGGGGCTCTGAATGAGCAGTTCTTC	CSARDAAGAGALNEQFF
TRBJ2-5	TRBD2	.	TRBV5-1	TGCGCCAGCAGCTCCTTTACGGGGGGGTCCGGGGAGACCCAGTACTTC	CASSSFTGGSGETQYF
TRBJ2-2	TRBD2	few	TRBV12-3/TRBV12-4	TGTGCCAGCAGTGGGGAGGGACTTACGAACACCGGGGAGCTGTTTTTT	CASSGEGLTNTGELFF
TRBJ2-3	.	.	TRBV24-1	TGTGCCACCAGTGATTTGGCCGGGACTAGCACAGATACGCAGTATTTT	CATSDLAGTSTDTQYF
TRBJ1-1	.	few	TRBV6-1	TGTGCCAGCACCCCACGGGACTCAAACACTGAAGCTTTCTTT	CASTPRDSNTEAFF
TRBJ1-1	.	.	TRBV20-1	TGCAGTGCTAGGCGGGCAGGGAGGACGAACACTGAAGCTTTCTTT	CSARRAGRTNTEAFF
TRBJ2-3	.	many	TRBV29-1	TGCAGCGTTGAAGTTCGTTCGCCCTCCCCTCGCGGGGTGAAAGATACGCAGTATTTT	CSVEVRSPSPRGVKDTQYF
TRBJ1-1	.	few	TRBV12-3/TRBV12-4	TGTGCCAGCACCCCTCGGGAGACAAACACTGAAGCTTTCTTT	CASTPRETNTEAFF
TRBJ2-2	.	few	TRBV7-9	TGTGCCAGCACCCCGCGGGGCGCGAACACCGGGGAGCTGTTTTTT	CASTPRGANTGELFF
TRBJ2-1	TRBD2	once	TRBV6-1	TGTGCCAGTACCCTAGGGCAGGGGACTAGCGGGGTCTACAATGAGCAGTTCTTC	CASTLGQGTSGVYNEQFF
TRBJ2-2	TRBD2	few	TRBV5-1	TGCGCCAGCAGCCCGGGACTAGCGGGGGTGGACACCGGGGAGCTGTTTTTT	CASSPGLAGVDTGELFF
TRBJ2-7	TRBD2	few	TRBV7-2	TGTGCCAGCAGGAAAACTAGCGGGAGGGCGTACGAGCAGTACTTC	CASRKTSGRAYEQYF
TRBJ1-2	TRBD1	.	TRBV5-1	TGCGCCAGCAGCACCGACAGGGAAGGATACTATGGCTACACCTTC	CASSTDREGYYGYTF
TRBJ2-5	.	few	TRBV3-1	TGTGCCAGCAGCCATCAGACTAGCCAAGAGACCCAGTACTTC	CASSHQTSQETQYF
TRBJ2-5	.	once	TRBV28	TGTGCCAGCAGTTTCTTGGGAAGGGGGAAAGAGACCCAGTACTTC	CASSFLGRGKETQYF
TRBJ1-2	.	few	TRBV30	TGTGCCTGGAGTCCTGCCAGCTATGGCTACACCTTC	CAWSPASYGYTF
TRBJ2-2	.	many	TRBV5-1	TGCGCCAGCAGCTTGGGGACAACTAGCAACACCGGGGAGCTGTTTTTT	CASSLGTTSNTGELFF
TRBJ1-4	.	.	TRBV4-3	TGCGCCAGCAGCCAAGGGTTGGCAGTTAATGAAAAACTGTTTTTT	CASSQGLAVNEKLFF
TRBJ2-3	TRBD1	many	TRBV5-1	TGCGCCAGCAGCTTGGCCAGGGGGACAGATACGCAGTATTTT	CASSLARGTDTQYF
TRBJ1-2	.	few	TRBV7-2	TGTGCCAGCAGCCATTTCCCCCTATGGGGCTACACCTTC	CASSHFPLWGYTF
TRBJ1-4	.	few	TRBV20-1	TGCAGTGCCCTATCAGGGACCGCTACTGAAAAACTGTTTTTT	CSALSGTATEKLFF
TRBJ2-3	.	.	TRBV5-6	TGTGCCAGCAGCTTAGGATTACCGCCAGATACGCAGTATTTT	CASSLGLPPDTQYF